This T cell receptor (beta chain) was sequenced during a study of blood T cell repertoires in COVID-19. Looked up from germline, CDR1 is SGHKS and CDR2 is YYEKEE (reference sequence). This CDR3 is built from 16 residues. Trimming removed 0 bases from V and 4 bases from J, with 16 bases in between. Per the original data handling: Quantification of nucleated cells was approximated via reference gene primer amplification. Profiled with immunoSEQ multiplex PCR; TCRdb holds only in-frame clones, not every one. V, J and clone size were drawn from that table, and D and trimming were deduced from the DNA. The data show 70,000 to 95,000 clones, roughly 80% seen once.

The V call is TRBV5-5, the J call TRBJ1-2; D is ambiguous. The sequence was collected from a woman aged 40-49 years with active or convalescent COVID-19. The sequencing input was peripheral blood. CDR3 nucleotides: TGTGCCAGCAGCTTGGCTACCCCGATTACCCCCTATGGCTACACCTTC. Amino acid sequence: CASSLATPITPYGYTF.